Reported below is one T cell receptor (beta chain). The data were taken from a study of blood T cell repertoires in COVID-19. Study context: Donors in the United States, Italy and Spain gave samples during acute or convalescent COVID-19. T cells, B-cell-depleted T cells, or PBMCs provided the cDNA or gDNA that served as material.

CDR1 is MNHEY and CDR2 is SMNVEV in the germline V gene (reference sequence). This CDR3 region has 16 residues. With 2 bases removed from V and 7 bases from J, the gap between germline ends came to 17 bases. In the source study's methods: Counts of nucleated cells, estimated from reference gene primer amplification, were obtained. The data were produced by immunoSEQ multiplex PCR, yet TCRdb's version contains in-frame clones alone and is incomplete. V and J calls plus clone size are reproduced from that table; the DNA served to infer D and trimming. The table records more than 350,000 clones, roughly nine tenths of them present only once.

The TCR was taken from a woman in her thirties with COVID-19, enrolled during active disease. Source material: peripheral blood. The V gene is TRBV27, the J gene TRBJ1-4; TRBD1 might be the D (5 bases). The CDR3 DNA sequence: TGTGCCAGCAGTTTACAATATGCCCGGAGGGGTGAAAAACTGTTTTTT. It specifies CASSLQYARRGEKLFF.